These 20 T cell receptor beta chains share one sample of origin, sequenced in a study of technical replicates of blood from several donors. Method: immunoSEQ multiplex PCR; TCRdb's copy keeps in-frame clones and lacks some. Of roughly 71,000 clones listed, around 95% are singletons. The sequencing sample was made of T cells isolated from PBMCs. The source of these receptors is a human donor in good health.

V usage is TRBV6-5 and J usage is TRBJ2-1, with D uncertain. Per germline, CDR1 MNHEY and CDR2 SVGAGI. The CDR3 length is 11 residues. The V end was cut by 4 bases, the J end by 5 bases, with 3 bases between. The CDR3 sequence: CASSLNNEQFF. CDR3 nucleotide sequence: TGTGCCAGCAGTTTAAACAATGAGCAGTTCTTC.

The chain carries TRBV6-1 and TRBJ1-1; D gene ambiguous. In germline, CDR1 is MNHNS, CDR2 SASEGT. V shed 6 bases and J shed 7 bases, with 6 bases lying between them. The CDR3 has 10 residues. The CDR3 sequence is CASSFVEAFF. CDR3 in DNA: TGTGCCAGCAGCTTTGTTGAAGCTTTCTTT.

The rearrangement uses TRBV18 and TRBJ1-5; 7 bases line up with TRBD1. The V segment lost 2 bases and the J segment 4 bases; nucleotides outside the gene matches: 8. Germline V CDR1 and CDR2: KGHSH, LQKENI. CDR3 length: 16 residues. CDR3 DNA: TGTGCCAGCTCACCATGGGGTGGGGACAGAAATCAGCCCCAGCATTTT. It codes for CASSPWGGDRNQPQHF. The full variable domain, with the rest looked up from reference TRBV18 and TRBJ1-5, is NAGVMQNPRHLVRRRGQEARLRCSPMKGHSHVYWYRQLPEEGLKFMVYLQKENIIDESGMPKERFSAEFPKEGPSILRIQQVVRGDSAAYFCASSPWGGDRNQPQHFGDGTRLSIL.

V gene TRBV27 combines with J gene TRBJ2-3; 8 nucleotides line up with TRBD2. J gave up 11 bases and V 5 bases, and 6 bases lay outside the gene matches. The CDR3 has 12 residues. The germline gives CDR1 MNHEY, CDR2 SMNVEV (reference sequence). The CDR3 DNA reads TGTGCCAGCAGTCAAGGGACTAGGAGGCAGTATTTT. It is translated as CASSQGTRRQYF.

The chain is built from TRBV28 and TRBJ1-1, with a weak D call TRBD1 (5 bases). CDR3 length: 14 residues. The germline gives CDR1 MDHEN, CDR2 SYDVKM. The V gene lost 2 bases and the J gene lost 2 bases, with 9 bases spanning the gap. CDR3 loop: CASSLGHSNTEAFF. CDR3 bases: TGTGCCAGCAGTTTAGGACACTCCAACACTGAAGCTTTCTTT.

This chain uses TRBV27 with TRBJ1-6, with D unresolved. V dropped 5 bases and J dropped 5 bases, with 19 bases sitting between them. This CDR3 region has 17 residues. The germline CDR1 and CDR2 sequences are MNHEY and SMNVEV (reference sequence). CDR3: CASSNDYPPVDNSPLHF. CDR3 nucleotide sequence: TGTGCCAGCAGTAACGACTATCCCCCGGTCGATAATTCACCCCTCCACTTT.

V usage is TRBV27 and J usage is TRBJ1-2; 11 bases match TRBD1. This CDR3 contains 15 residues. The J segment lost 4 bases and the V segment lost 6 bases, leaving 7 bases of the junction unmatched. The germline gives CDR1 MNHEY, CDR2 SMNVEV (reference sequence). CDR3 coding DNA: TGTGCCAGCAGCCACGGACAGGGGGCGGGCTATGGCTACACCTTC. Its translation: CASSHGQGAGYGYTF.

The rearrangement links TRBV7-9 to TRBJ2-7; D uncertain. Germline V gives CDR1 SEHNR, CDR2 FQNEAQ (reference sequence). The CDR3 has 13 amino acids. V gave up 5 bases and J gave up 3 bases, with 11 bases separating them. The CDR3 loop reads CASSVRHFYEQYF. As DNA, the CDR3 is TGTGCCAGCAGCGTGAGGCATTTCTACGAGCAGTACTTC.

V gene TRBV19 combines with J gene TRBJ1-5, with a weak D call TRBD1 (6 bases). The germline V gene has CDR1 LNHDA and CDR2 SQIVND (reference sequence). V was shortened by 8 bases and J by 7 bases, with 21 bases between the two germline ends. This CDR3 contains 15 residues. The CDR3 here is CASRTTAQGTQPQHF. DNA for the CDR3: TGTGCCAGTCGAACCACGGCACAGGGAACCCAGCCCCAGCATTTT.

The chain uses TRBV2 and TRBJ2-7; 8 bases align to TRBD2. Germline assignment: CDR1 SNHLY and CDR2 FYNNEI. The length of the CDR3 is 15 residues. V shed 2 bases and J 0 bases; nucleotides not matched to a gene: 3. The CDR3 DNA follows: TGTGCCAGCAGTGAACGACGGGGGGGCTCCTACGAGCAGTACTTC. As protein: CASSERRGGSYEQYF.

The chain recombines TRBV19 with TRBJ2-2; possibly TRBD1 for D (5 bases). Deletions cut 3 bases from V and 0 bases from J, with 17 bases between. Germline CDR1 reads LNHDA; CDR2 reads SQIVND (reference sequence). This CDR3 is 18 amino acids long. CDR3 sequence: CASSIWPPGRANTGELFF. For the CDR3, the DNA is TGTGCCAGTAGTATTTGGCCCCCAGGCAGGGCGAACACCGGGGAGCTGTTTTTT.

The V and J genes are TRBV19 and TRBJ2-2; 7 bases align to TRBD2. J was trimmed by 6 bases and V by 10 bases; bases with no gene match: 2. CDR3 length: 11 amino acids. Germline assignment: CDR1 LNHDA and CDR2 SQIVND (reference sequence). The CDR3 DNA reads as TGTGCCATTCGGGAGGCCGGGGAGCTGTTTTTT. The encoded protein is CAIREAGELFF.

V usage is TRBV11-2 and J usage is TRBJ2-1, with a weak D call TRBD2 (5 bases). The CDR3 is 17 residues long. The germline gives CDR1 SGHAT, CDR2 FQNNGV. The germline V and J ends were trimmed by 4 bases and 0 bases, with 16 bases remaining between them. In DNA, the CDR3 is TGTGCCAGCAGCTACACCGCGGGTTGGAGCTCCTACAATGAGCAGTTCTTC. Translated: CASSYTAGWSSYNEQFF.

The genes are TRBV7-9 and TRBJ1-3; no clear D gene. The CDR3 consists of 13 residues. Germline CDR1 SEHNR, CDR2 FQNEAQ (reference sequence). V was trimmed by 8 bases and J by 0 bases, leaving 8 bases between them. Written as DNA, the CDR3 is TGTGCCAGCGCACCTAGCTCTGGAAACACCATATATTTT. Translating it yields CASAPSSGNTIYF.

The V gene is TRBV9, the J gene TRBJ2-1; D remains ambiguous. The CDR3 has 14 amino acids. Trimming removed 0 bases from V and 5 bases from J, with 9 bases in between. Germline loops: CDR1 SGDLS, CDR2 YYNGEE. DNA of the CDR3: TGTGCCAGCAGCGTAGATACAGCCGACAATGAGCAGTTCTTC. Translating it yields CASSVDTADNEQFF.

The chain couples TRBV6-6 to TRBJ1-1, with D tentatively TRBD1 (5 bases). The germline CDR1 and CDR2 sequences are MNHNY and SVGAGI (reference sequence). V lost 1 base and J 5 bases, leaving 11 bases between the germline ends. The length of the CDR3 is 14 residues. The CDR3 here is CASSYWGVATEAFF. DNA for the CDR3: TGTGCCAGCAGTTACTGGGGGGTCGCGACTGAAGCTTTCTTT.

V is TRBV19 and J is TRBJ2-3; TRBD2 aligns across 9 bases. This CDR3 has 17 residues. The trim removed 7 bases at V and 2 bases at J, leaving 13 bases unmatched. The V gene's germline CDR1 is LNHDA and CDR2 SQIVND (reference sequence). The CDR3 nucleotides read TGTGCCAGTAAGGCGGGGCTAGCGGGGCCATACACAGATACGCAGTATTTT. It yields the protein CASKAGLAGPYTDTQYF. Full variable domain (rest looked up from reference TRBV19 and TRBJ2-3): DGGITQSPKYLFRKEGQNVTLSCEQNLNHDAMYWYRQDPGQGLRLIYYSQIVNDFQKGDIAEGYSVSREKKESFPLTVTSAQKNPTAFYLCASKAGLAGPYTDTQYFGPGTRLTVL.

The V gene is TRBV9, the J gene TRBJ2-7; TRBD2 matches at 11 bases. This CDR3 has 16 residues. Germline V gene sequence: CDR1 SGDLS, CDR2 YYNGEE. J gave up 3 bases and V 5 bases, and 10 bases lay outside the gene matches. The CDR3 protein is CASSRLSGRGDYEQYF. The CDR3 region has the DNA TGTGCCAGCAGTCGCCTTAGCGGGAGGGGGGACTACGAGCAGTACTTC.

The genes are TRBV15 and TRBJ2-1; the D gene is possibly TRBD1 (6 bases). CDR1 and CDR2 (germline): LNHNV, YYDKDF (reference sequence). Between the trimmed V and J ends, which lost 0 bases and 8 bases, there was a span of 14 bases. The length of the CDR3 is 15 residues. The CDR3, as DNA: TGTGCCACCAGCAGAGATCGGCAGGGGTATCATGAGCAGTTCTTC. As protein: CATSRDRQGYHEQFF.

CDR3 in amino acids: CASSPSVSGANVLTF. CDR3 in DNA: TGTGCCAGCAGCCCATCAGTCTCTGGGGCCAACGTCCTGACTTTC. This chain links TRBV7-9 with TRBJ2-6; D is undetermined. V lost 5 bases, J lost 0 bases, and 8 bases lay in between. Germline lookup yields CDR1 SEHNR and CDR2 FQNEAQ (reference sequence). The CDR3 has 15 residues.